A single sample is the source of the 19 T cell receptor beta chains below, sequenced in a study of blood T cell repertoires in COVID-19. Clones were read by immunoSEQ multiplex PCR, and TCRdb kept only the in-frame ones, dropping some. The sample holds some 220,000 clones; around 84% are singletons and the top ten take around 13%. Sequencing was carried out using peripheral blood. The receptors were sampled from a human donor in a cohort sampled during active COVID-19.

The genes are TRBV5-1 and TRBJ1-1, with no clear D. V dropped 0 bases and J dropped 1 base, with 10 bases sitting between them. The CDR3 length is 15 residues. The germline V gene has CDR1 SGHRS and CDR2 YFSETQ. CDR3 amino acids: CASSLDGQPNTEAFF. Written as DNA, the CDR3 is TGCGCCAGCAGCTTGGATGGCCAACCGAACACTGAAGCTTTCTTT.

This sequence joins TRBV19 and TRBJ1-3, with 9 bases lining up with TRBD1. Germline V gene lookup returns CDR1 LNHDA and CDR2 SQIVND (reference sequence). The CDR3 length is 15 residues. V shed 6 bases, J shed 7 bases, and the junction held 10 bases outside the gene matches. In nucleotides, the CDR3 is TGTGCCAGTAGGACCGGGGCCGGACAGGGGAACACCATATATTTT. Translation: CASRTGAGQGNTIYF.

The J gene is TRBJ2-3, the V gene TRBV5-1; perhaps TRBD2 as D (7 bases). The CDR3 length is 15 residues. V gave up 4 bases and J gave up 1 base, with 13 bases separating them. Germline CDR1 reads SGHRS; CDR2 reads YFSETQ. CDR3 coding DNA: TGCGCCAGCAGCCGGGGGGCGCCGGGCACAGATACGCAGTATTTT. Residues: CASSRGAPGTDTQYF.

The chain is built from TRBV28 and TRBJ1-5, with 9 bases lining up with TRBD1. CDR1 and CDR2 from the germline V gene are MDHEN and SYDVKM. J lost 4 bases, V lost 5 bases, and 9 bases had no gene match. The CDR3 sequence is 16 residues long. As DNA, the CDR3 is TGTGCCAGCAGTCGTCAGGACAGGGGAAGAAATCAGCCCCAGCATTTT. Its protein is CASSRQDRGRNQPQHF.

This clone was seen once. The V call is TRBV5-4, the J call TRBJ2-1; 7 nucleotides line up with TRBD1. The CDR3 runs to 15 residues. V shed 5 bases and J 0 bases; nucleotides not matched to a gene: 5. CDR1 is SGHNT, CDR2 YYREEE, per germline (reference sequence). The CDR3 here is CASRKGASSYNEQFF. DNA for the CDR3: TGTGCCAGCAGGAAGGGGGCAAGCTCCTACAATGAGCAGTTCTTC.

The genes are TRBV7-8 and TRBJ1-1, with TRBD1 matching over 7 bases. The CDR3 runs 13 residues. V trimming: 5 bases; J trimming: 5 bases; junction bases outside the gene matches: 5. The germline gives CDR1 SGHVS, CDR2 FQNEAQ. The chain's CDR3 is CASSDQGGTEAFF. The CDR3 DNA sequence: TGTGCCAGCAGCGATCAGGGGGGAACTGAAGCTTTCTTT.

CDR3 DNA: TGTGCCAGCAGTGAAGGGCCAGTTATGAACACTGAAGCTTTCTTT. It is translated as CASSEGPVMNTEAFF. This sequence joins TRBV6-1 and TRBJ1-1; D unresolved. The CDR3 extends over 15 amino acids. The germline gives CDR1 MNHNS, CDR2 SASEGT. Trimming cost V 1 base and J 0 bases, with 9 bases left between them.

The chain carries TRBV7-3 and TRBJ1-2, with D tentatively TRBD1 (5 bases). The CDR3 is 14 amino acids. V gave up 5 bases and J gave up 8 bases, with 18 bases separating them. Germline V CDR1 and CDR2: SGHTA, FQGTGA. CDR3: CASSPVGASGGYTF. DNA for the CDR3: TGTGCCAGCAGCCCCGTTGGGGCCTCCGGGGGCTACACCTTC.

This chain joins TRBV10-3 and TRBJ1-5, with 9 bases aligning to TRBD1. Germline V gene sequence: CDR1 ENHRY, CDR2 SYGVKD. Trimming cost V 6 bases and J 6 bases; bases outside gene matches: 9. This CDR3 has 15 amino acids. The CDR3 spells CAISEDAGQGQPQHF. For the CDR3, the DNA is TGTGCCATCAGCGAAGATGCGGGACAGGGTCAGCCCCAGCATTTT.

Only a few counts were recorded for this clone. J is TRBJ2-2 and V is TRBV7-3; TRBD1 matches 11 bases. The V and J ends lost 1 base and 0 bases, in that order; junction bases with no gene match: 4. This CDR3 contains 18 residues. Germline V gene data show CDR1 as SGHTA and CDR2 as FQGTGA. CDR3 DNA sequence: TGTGCCAGCAGCTTAATCGAGGGACAGGGGGCGAACACCGGGGAGCTGTTTTTT. Its protein is CASSLIEGQGANTGELFF.

This chain joins TRBV25-1 and TRBJ2-7; tentatively, D is TRBD2 (7 bases). The germline gives CDR1 MGHDK, CDR2 SYGVNS. Deletions cut 3 bases from V and 6 bases from J, with 12 bases between. The CDR3 has 13 residues. CDR3 DNA sequence: TGTGCCAGCAGTGACCTCGGGGGGCTCGAGCAGTACTTC. Its translation: CASSDLGGLEQYF.

The count of this clone is one. This chain joins TRBV5-1 and TRBJ1-6, with TRBD1 matching 8 bases. V dropped 2 bases and J dropped 0; count of bases not matched to a gene: 10. CDR3 length equals 19 residues. Germline V gives CDR1 SGHRS, CDR2 YFSETQ. The CDR3 spells CASSLADRAESSYNSPLHF. Here the CDR3 DNA reads TGCGCCAGCAGCTTAGCGGACAGGGCTGAGAGCTCCTATAATTCACCCCTCCACTTT.

The chain has TRBV29-1 and TRBJ2-7; 10 bases match TRBD1. The CDR3 extends over 13 amino acids. V shed 6 bases, J shed 6 bases, and the junction held 8 bases outside the gene matches. The V gene's germline CDR1 is SQVTM and CDR2 ANQGSEA. CDR3 nucleotide sequence: TGCAGCGTCCATGCCGGGACAGGGGCCGAGCAGTACTTC. Its protein product is CSVHAGTGAEQYF.

This chain joins TRBV7-9 and TRBJ2-3; 9 nucleotides align to TRBD1. This CDR3 has 18 amino acids. V gave up 5 bases and J gave up 4 bases; unmatched junction bases: 16. CDR1 and CDR2 from the germline V gene are SEHNR and FQNEAQ (reference sequence). The CDR3 here is CASSLRTGTGWDADTQYF. The CDR3 DNA follows: TGTGCCAGCAGCCTCCGTACCGGGACAGGGTGGGACGCAGATACGCAGTATTTT.

This chain joins TRBV6-5 and TRBJ1-6; 8 bases fit TRBD1. Trimming at V came to 6 bases and at J to 10 bases, leaving 5 bases not matched to a gene. Germline-derived CDR1 and CDR2 are MNHEY and SVGAGI. This CDR3 region has 13 residues. In DNA form, the CDR3 reads TGTGCCAGCAGCAGGGGGCTGAAATCACCCCTCCACTTT. Translated, it gives CASSRGLKSPLHF.

In its sample, this clone was seen once. V and J are TRBV6-5 and TRBJ2-7, with no clear D. V gave up 5 bases and J gave up 3 bases, with 11 bases separating them. The CDR3 is made up of 13 amino acids. The germline V gene has CDR1 MNHEY and CDR2 SVGAGI. CDR3 sequence: CASSPHSGYEQYF. CDR3 DNA: TGTGCCAGCAGTCCACACTCAGGCTACGAGCAGTACTTC.

The gene calls are TRBV4-2 and TRBJ1-6; D may be TRBD1 (6 bases). CDR1 and CDR2 (germline): LGHNA, YNFKEQ. V dropped 4 bases and J dropped 6 bases, with 13 bases sitting between them. CDR3 length: 15 residues. The CDR3 DNA sequence: TGTGCCAGCAGCCGTCTACAGGGAATTAATTCACCCCTCCACTTT. The encoded protein is CASSRLQGINSPLHF.

This chain links TRBV7-9 with TRBJ2-1, with 12 bases identical to TRBD2. The CDR3 spans 17 residues. J was trimmed by 9 bases and V by 6 bases; bases with no gene match: 15. The germline CDR1 and CDR2 sequences are SEHNR and FQNEAQ (reference sequence). For the CDR3, the DNA is TGTGCCAGCAGTCCCGCCCGGACTAGCGGGATGGATAGTGAGCAGTTCTTC. It encodes CASSPARTSGMDSEQFF.

This rearrangement joins TRBV25-1 to TRBJ2-7; D uncertain. The CDR3 contains 15 residues. V dropped 3 bases and J dropped 0 bases, with 12 bases sitting between them. Germline V gene sequence: CDR1 MGHDK, CDR2 SYGVNS. The CDR3 loop is CASSDSPQSSYEQYF. The CDR3 bases are TGTGCCAGCAGTGATTCCCCACAGAGCTCCTACGAGCAGTACTTC.